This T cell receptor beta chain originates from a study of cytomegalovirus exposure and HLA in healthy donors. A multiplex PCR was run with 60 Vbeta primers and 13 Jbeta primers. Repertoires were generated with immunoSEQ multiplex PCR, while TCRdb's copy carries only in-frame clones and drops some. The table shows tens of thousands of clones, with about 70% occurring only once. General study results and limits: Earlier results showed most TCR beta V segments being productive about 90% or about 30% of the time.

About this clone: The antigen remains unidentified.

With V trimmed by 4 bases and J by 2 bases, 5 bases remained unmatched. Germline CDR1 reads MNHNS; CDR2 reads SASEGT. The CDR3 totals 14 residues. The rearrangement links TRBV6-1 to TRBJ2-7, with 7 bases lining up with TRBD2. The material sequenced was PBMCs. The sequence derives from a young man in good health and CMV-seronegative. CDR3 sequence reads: CASSGVRGAYEQYV. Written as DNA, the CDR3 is TGTGCCAGCAGTGGGGTTCGGGGGGCCTACGAGCAGTACGTC.